This T cell receptor beta chain originates from a study of OX40 agonist ivuxolimab in advanced cancers. On the study more broadly: Intravenous ivuxolimab at 0.01 to 10 mg/kg was given to patients every 2 weeks. General study findings and limits: Both blood CD4+ and CD8+ T cells showed clonal growth by week 6 at 0.1 to 3.0 mg/kg.

J was trimmed by 5 bases and V by 7 bases; bases with no gene match: 4. This CDR3 is built from 12 residues. Germline values: CDR1 SGHNT, CDR2 YYREEE (reference sequence). The data were produced by immunoSEQ multiplex PCR, yet TCRdb's version contains in-frame clones alone and is incomplete. The data show roughly 70,000 clones, 80% to 90% seen once. About this clone: Its antigen remains unknown.

This sample comprised CD4+ or CD8+ T cells sorted from blood, obtained in a trial of the OX40 agonist ivuxolimab. V is TRBV5-4 and J is TRBJ2-7, with TRBD2 matching over 9 bases. The TCR sequence derives from an adult with an advanced solid tumor such as melanoma, head and neck, liver or kidney cancer. This CDR3 reads CASYSSGNEQYF. CDR3 bases: TGTGCCAGCTATTCTAGCGGGAACGAGCAGTACTTC.